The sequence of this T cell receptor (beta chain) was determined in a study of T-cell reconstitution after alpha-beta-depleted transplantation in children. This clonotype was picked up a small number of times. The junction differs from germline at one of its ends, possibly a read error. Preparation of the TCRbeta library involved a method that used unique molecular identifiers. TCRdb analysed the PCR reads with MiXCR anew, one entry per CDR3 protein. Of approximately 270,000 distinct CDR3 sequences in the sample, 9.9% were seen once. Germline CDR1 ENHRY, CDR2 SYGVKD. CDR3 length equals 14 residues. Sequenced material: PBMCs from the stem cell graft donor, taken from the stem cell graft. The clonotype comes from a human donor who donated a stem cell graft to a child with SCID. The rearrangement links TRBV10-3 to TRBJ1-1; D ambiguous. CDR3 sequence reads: CAISVEGRNAEAFF. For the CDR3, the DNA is TGTGCCATCAGTGTCGAAGGGCGGAACGCTGAAGCTTTCTTT.